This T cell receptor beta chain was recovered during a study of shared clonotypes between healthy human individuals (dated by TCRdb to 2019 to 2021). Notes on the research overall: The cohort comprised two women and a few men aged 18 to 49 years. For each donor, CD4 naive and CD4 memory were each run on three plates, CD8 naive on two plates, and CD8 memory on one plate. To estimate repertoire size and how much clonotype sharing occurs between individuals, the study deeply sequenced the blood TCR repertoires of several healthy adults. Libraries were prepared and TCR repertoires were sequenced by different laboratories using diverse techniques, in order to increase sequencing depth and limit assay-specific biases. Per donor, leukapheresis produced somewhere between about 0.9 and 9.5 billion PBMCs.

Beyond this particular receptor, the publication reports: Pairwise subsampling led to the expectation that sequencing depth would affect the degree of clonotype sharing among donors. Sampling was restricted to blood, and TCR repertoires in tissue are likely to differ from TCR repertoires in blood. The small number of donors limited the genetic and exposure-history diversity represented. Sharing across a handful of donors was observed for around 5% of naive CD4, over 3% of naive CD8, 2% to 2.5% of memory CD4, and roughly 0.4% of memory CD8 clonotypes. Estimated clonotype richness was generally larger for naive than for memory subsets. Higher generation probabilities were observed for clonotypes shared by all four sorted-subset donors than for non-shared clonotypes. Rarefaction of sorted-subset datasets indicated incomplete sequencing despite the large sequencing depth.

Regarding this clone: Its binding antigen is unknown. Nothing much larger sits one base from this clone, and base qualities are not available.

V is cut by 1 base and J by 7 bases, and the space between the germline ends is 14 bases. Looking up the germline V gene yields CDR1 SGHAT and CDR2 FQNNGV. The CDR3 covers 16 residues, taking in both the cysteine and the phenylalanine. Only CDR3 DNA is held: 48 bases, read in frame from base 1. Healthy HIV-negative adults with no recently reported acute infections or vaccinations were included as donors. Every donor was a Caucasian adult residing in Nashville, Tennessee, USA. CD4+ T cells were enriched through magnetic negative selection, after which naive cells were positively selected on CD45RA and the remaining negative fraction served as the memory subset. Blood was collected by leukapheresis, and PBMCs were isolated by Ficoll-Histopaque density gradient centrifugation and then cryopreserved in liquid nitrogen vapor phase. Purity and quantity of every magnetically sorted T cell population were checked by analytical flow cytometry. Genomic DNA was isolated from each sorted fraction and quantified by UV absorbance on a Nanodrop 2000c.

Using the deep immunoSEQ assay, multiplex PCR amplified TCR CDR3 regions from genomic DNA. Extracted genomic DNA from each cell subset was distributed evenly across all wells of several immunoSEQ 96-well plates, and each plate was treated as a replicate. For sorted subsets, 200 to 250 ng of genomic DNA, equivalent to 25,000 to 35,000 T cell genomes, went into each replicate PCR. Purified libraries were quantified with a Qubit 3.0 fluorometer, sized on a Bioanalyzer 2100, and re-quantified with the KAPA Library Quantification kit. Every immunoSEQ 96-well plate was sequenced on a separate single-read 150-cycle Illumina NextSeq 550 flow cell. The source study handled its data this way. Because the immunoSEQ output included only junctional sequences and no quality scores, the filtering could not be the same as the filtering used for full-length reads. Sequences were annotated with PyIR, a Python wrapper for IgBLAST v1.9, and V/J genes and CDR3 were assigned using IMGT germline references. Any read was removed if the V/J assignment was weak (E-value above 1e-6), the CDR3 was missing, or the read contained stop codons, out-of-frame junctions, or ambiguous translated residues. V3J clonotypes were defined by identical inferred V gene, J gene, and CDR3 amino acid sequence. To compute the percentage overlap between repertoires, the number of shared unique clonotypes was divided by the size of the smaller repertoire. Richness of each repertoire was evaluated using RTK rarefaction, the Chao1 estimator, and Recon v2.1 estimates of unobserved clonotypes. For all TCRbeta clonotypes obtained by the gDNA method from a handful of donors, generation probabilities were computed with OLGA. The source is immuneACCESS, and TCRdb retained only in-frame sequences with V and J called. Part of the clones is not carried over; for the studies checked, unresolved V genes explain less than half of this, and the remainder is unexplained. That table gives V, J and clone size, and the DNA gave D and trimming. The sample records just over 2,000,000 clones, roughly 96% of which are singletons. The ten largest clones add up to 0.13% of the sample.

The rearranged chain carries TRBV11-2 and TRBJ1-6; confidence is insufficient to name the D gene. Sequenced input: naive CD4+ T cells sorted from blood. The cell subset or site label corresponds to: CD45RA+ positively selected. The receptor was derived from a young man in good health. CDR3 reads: CASSLGAAGMNSPLHF. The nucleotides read TGTGCCAGCAGCTTAGGGGCGGCGGGGATGAATTCACCCCTCCACTTT. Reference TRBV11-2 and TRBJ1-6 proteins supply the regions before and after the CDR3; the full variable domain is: EAGVAQSPRYKIIEKRQSVAFWCNPISGHATLYWYQQILGQGPKLLIQFQNNGVVDDSQLPKDRFSAERLKGVDSTLKIQPAKLEDSAVYLCASSLGAAGMNSPLHFGNGTRLTVT.